The rows below give T cell receptor beta chains drawn from one sample of a study of OX40 agonist ivuxolimab in advanced cancers. Libraries were prepared by immunoSEQ multiplex PCR; TCRdb keeps only in-frame clonotypes and omits some of them. The table has about 46,000 clones, roughly 90% seen once; the top ten hold about 10%. The material was CD4+ or CD8+ T cells sorted from blood, obtained in a trial of the OX40 agonist ivuxolimab. The receptors come from an adult with an advanced solid tumor such as melanoma, head and neck, liver or kidney cancer. Each CDR3 is given with its conserved first and last residue. Each record gives: CDR3 DNA, CDR3 protein, V gene, J gene, clone size, D gene. The D gene is left open where the match is weak. Not every row has a clone size; where given, it reads once, few, many or a size class.

CDR3nt: TGTGCCAGCAGCGCCGGGACAGATTACGAGCAGTACTTC; CDR3aa: CASSAGTDYEQYF; v_gene: TRBV9; j_gene: TRBJ2-7; abundance: once; d_gene: TRBD1
CDR3nt: TGTGCCAGCAGCTTAGAGTGGGCGGGAGGGCCCTACAATGAGCAGTTCTTC; CDR3aa: CASSLEWAGGPYNEQFF; v_gene: TRBV7-2; j_gene: TRBJ2-1; abundance: NA; d_gene: TRBD2
CDR3nt: TGTGCCAGCAGCCCCGTATTTAGCGGGAGGGCCGAGCAGTTCTTC; CDR3aa: CASSPVFSGRAEQFF; v_gene: TRBV7-8; j_gene: TRBJ2-1; abundance: NA; d_gene: TRBD2
CDR3nt: TGTGCCAGCAGCCAGGTTGGATTCTACGAGCAGTACTTC; CDR3aa: CASSQVGFYEQYF; v_gene: TRBV7-9; j_gene: TRBJ2-7; abundance: NA; d_gene: NA
CDR3nt: TGTGCCAGCAGTTTATCCCGCGCCGGGCCAGATGGCTACACCTTC; CDR3aa: CASSLSRAGPDGYTF; v_gene: TRBV27; j_gene: TRBJ1-2; abundance: NA; d_gene: NA
CDR3nt: TGTGCCAGCAGCGTAGCTAGCGGGACCCTCTACGAGCAGTACTTC; CDR3aa: CASSVASGTLYEQYF; v_gene: TRBV9; j_gene: TRBJ2-7; abundance: NA; d_gene: TRBD2
CDR3nt: TGTGCCAGCAGTTGGACCCGATCGAACACCGGGGAGCTGTTTTTT; CDR3aa: CASSWTRSNTGELFF; v_gene: TRBV28; j_gene: TRBJ2-2; abundance: NA; d_gene: NA
CDR3nt: TGTGCCAGCAGCTTGGAGCAGGAAGAGACCCAGTACTTC; CDR3aa: CASSLEQEETQYF; v_gene: TRBV5-4; j_gene: TRBJ2-5; abundance: NA; d_gene: NA
CDR3nt: TGTGCCAGCAGTTTAGGGCTAGCGGGAGCCCCATTAACCGGGGCCAACGTCCTGACTTTC; CDR3aa: CASSLGLAGAPLTGANVLTF; v_gene: TRBV27; j_gene: TRBJ2-6; abundance: few; d_gene: TRBD2
CDR3nt: TGCGCCAGCAGCTCTAGCGGGGGGGACTACAATGAGCAGTTCTTC; CDR3aa: CASSSSGGDYNEQFF; v_gene: TRBV5-1; j_gene: TRBJ2-1; abundance: NA; d_gene: TRBD2
CDR3nt: TGTGCCTGGAGTTTTTGGGGGCGCCGGAACACTGAAGCTTTCTTT; CDR3aa: CAWSFWGRRNTEAFF; v_gene: TRBV30; j_gene: TRBJ1-1; abundance: NA; d_gene: NA
CDR3nt: TGTGCCAGCAGCTTATGGGACAGGGGCTACGAGCAGTACTTC; CDR3aa: CASSLWDRGYEQYF; v_gene: TRBV7-2; j_gene: TRBJ2-7; abundance: NA; d_gene: TRBD1
CDR3nt: TGTGCCAGCAGCCCTATCCATAGCGGGAGAGAGACCCAGTACTTC; CDR3aa: CASSPIHSGRETQYF; v_gene: TRBV7-8; j_gene: TRBJ2-5; abundance: NA; d_gene: TRBD2
CDR3nt: TGTGCCAGCAGCCGGGGACAGGGAAATGAAGCTTTCTTT; CDR3aa: CASSRGQGNEAFF; v_gene: TRBV13; j_gene: TRBJ1-1; abundance: NA; d_gene: TRBD1
CDR3nt: TGTGCTAGCAGCCCGTATCCCAAAGCAGGGAACAATGAGCAGTTCTTC; CDR3aa: CASSPYPKAGNNEQFF; v_gene: TRBV7-7; j_gene: TRBJ2-1; abundance: NA; d_gene: NA